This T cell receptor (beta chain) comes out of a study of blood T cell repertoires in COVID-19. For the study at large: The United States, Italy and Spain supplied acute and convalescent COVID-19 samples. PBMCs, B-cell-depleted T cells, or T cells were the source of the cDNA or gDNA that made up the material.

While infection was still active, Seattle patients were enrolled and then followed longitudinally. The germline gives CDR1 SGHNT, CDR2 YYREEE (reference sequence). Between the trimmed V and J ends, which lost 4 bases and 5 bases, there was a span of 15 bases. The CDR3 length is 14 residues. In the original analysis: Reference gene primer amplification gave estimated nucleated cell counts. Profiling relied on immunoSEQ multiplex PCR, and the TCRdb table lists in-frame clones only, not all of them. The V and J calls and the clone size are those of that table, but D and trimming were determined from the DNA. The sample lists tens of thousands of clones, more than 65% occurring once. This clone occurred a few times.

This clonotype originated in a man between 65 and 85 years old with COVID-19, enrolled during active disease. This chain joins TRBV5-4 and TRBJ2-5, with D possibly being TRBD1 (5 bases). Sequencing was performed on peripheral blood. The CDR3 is CASSRSRVTETQYF. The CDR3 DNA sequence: TGTGCCAGCAGCCGGTCCAGGGTTACGGAGACCCAGTACTTC.